This T cell receptor (beta chain) was observed in a study of early T cells in non-severe SARS-CoV-2 infection. Overall study: From unsorted whole blood, bulk RNA was sequenced, and the chains remained unpaired. Findings and caveats of the study: VDJdb matches were skewed toward anti-spike CD8 T cell responses.

V was clipped by 7 bases and J by 5 bases; unmatched bases: 8. The length of the CDR3 is 14 residues. Germline V lookup: CDR1 SGHRS, CDR2 YFSETQ. The TCR library protocol was used to attach unique molecular identifiers. These identifiers were attached to individual cDNA molecules. TCRdb reanalysed the 5' RACE reads using MiXCR and keeps one entry per CDR3 protein. The data contain approximately 75,000 distinct CDR3 sequences, about 14% of them seen just once; the ten biggest clones take up roughly 4.3%. Of note for this clonotype: Its antigen remains unidentified.

This TCR derives from an adult who was a healthcare worker with PCR-confirmed SARS-CoV-2 infection or an uninfected control (not recorded which). This chain links TRBV5-1 with TRBJ1-4; 7 bases agree with TRBD1. This sample comprised whole blood, obtained at baseline. The CDR3 bases are TGCGCCAGCTCCTTTTTGACAGGGAATGAAAAACTGTTTTTT. The encoded protein is CASSFLTGNEKLFF. The whole variable domain, filled in from reference TRBV5-1 and TRBJ1-4, reads KAGVTQTPRYLIKTRGQQVTLSCSPISGHRSVSWYQQTPGQGLQFLFEYFSETQRNKGNFPGRFSGRQFSNSRSEMNVSTLELGDSALYLCASSFLTGNEKLFFGSGTQLSVL.